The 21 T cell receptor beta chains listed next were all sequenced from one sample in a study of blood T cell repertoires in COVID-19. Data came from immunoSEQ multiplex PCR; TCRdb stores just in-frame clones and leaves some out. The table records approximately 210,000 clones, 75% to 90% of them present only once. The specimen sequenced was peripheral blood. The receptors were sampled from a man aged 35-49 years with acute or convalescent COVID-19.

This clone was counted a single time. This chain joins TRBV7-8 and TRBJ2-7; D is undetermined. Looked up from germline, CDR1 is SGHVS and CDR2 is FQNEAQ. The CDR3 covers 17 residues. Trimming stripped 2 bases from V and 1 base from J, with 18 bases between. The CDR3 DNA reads TGTGCCAGCAGCTTAAAGGAATGGAGTGCATATTCCTACGAGCAGTACTTC. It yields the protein CASSLKEWSAYSYEQYF. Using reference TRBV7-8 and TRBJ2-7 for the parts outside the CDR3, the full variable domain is GAGVSQSPRYKVAKRGQDVALRCDPISGHVSLFWYQQALGQGPEFLTYFQNEAQLDKSGLPSDRFFAERPEGSVSTLKIQRTQQEDSAVYLCASSLKEWSAYSYEQYFGPGTRLTVT.

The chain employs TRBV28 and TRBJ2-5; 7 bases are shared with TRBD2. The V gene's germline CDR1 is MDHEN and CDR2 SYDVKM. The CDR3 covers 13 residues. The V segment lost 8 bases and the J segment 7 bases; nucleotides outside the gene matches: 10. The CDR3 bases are TGTGCCAGCGCCCTAGCGTGGGGGGGGACCCAGTACTTC. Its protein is CASALAWGGTQYF.

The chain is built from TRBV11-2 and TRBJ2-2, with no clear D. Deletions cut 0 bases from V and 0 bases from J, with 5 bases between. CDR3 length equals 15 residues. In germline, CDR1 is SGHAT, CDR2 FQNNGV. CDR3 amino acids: CASSLEFTNTGELFF. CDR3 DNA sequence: TGTGCCAGCAGCTTAGAGTTTACGAACACCGGGGAGCTGTTTTTT.

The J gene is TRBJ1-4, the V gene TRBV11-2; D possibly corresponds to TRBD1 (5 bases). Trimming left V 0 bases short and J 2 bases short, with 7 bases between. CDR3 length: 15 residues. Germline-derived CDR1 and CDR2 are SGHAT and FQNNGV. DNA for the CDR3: TGTGCCAGCAGCTTAGAACACAGGACTAATGAAAAACTGTTTTTT. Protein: CASSLEHRTNEKLFF.

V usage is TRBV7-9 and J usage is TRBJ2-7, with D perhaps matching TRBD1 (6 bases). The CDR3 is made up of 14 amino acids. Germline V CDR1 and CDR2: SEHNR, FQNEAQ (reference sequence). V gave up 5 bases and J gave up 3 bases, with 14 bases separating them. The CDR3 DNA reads TGTGCCAGCAGCACCCGGGACACAAACTACGAGCAGTACTTC. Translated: CASSTRDTNYEQYF.

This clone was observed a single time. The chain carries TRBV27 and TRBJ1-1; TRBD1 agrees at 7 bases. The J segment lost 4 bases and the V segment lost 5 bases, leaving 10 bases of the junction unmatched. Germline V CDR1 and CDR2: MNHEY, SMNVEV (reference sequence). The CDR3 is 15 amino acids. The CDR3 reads CASSLAGAGGTEAFF. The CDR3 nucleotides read TGTGCCAGCAGTCTGGCCGGCGCAGGGGGCACTGAAGCTTTCTTT.

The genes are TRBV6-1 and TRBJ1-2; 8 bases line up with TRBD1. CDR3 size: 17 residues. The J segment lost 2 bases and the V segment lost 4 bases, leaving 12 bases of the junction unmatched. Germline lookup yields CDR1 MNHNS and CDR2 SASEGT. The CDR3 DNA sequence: TGTGCCAGCAGTGCCTTCGGACAGGGACTAAGAAACTATGGCTACACCTTC. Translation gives CASSAFGQGLRNYGYTF.

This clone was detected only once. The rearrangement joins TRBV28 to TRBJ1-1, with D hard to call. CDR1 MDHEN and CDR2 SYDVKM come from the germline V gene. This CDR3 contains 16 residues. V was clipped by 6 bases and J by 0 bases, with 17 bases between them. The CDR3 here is CASSFFMQSMNTEAFF. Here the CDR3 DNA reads TGTGCCAGCAGCTTCTTCATGCAGTCCATGAACACTGAAGCTTTCTTT.

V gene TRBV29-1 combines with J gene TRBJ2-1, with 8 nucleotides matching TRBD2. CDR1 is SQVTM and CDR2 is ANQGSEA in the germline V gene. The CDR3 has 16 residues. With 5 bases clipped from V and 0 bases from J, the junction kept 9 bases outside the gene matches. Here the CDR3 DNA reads TGCAGCGTTCCCCTCCCCGGGAGGGTCTCCTACAATGAGCAGTTCTTC. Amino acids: CSVPLPGRVSYNEQFF.

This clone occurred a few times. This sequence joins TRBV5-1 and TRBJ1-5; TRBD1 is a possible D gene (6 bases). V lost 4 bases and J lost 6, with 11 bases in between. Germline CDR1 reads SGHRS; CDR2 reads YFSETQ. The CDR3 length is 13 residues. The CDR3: CASSPDSRQPQHF. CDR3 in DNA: TGCGCCAGCAGCCCGGACAGTCGTCAGCCCCAGCATTTT.

CDR3 coding DNA: TGTGCCAGCAGTCGACAGAGTTGGATAGAGCAGTTCTTC. Encoded protein: CASSRQSWIEQFF. The rearrangement uses TRBV6-5 and TRBJ2-1; tentatively, D is TRBD1 (5 bases). Germline V gene sequence: CDR1 MNHEY, CDR2 SVGAGI. The CDR3 covers 13 residues. V was cut by 5 bases and J by 10 bases, with 15 bases left in between.

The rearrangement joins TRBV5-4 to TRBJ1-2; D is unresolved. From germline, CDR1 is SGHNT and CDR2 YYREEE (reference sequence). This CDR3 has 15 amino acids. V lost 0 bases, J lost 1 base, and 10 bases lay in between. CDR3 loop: CASSLGATFNYGYTF. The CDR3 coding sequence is TGTGCCAGCAGCTTGGGGGCAACATTTAACTATGGCTACACCTTC.

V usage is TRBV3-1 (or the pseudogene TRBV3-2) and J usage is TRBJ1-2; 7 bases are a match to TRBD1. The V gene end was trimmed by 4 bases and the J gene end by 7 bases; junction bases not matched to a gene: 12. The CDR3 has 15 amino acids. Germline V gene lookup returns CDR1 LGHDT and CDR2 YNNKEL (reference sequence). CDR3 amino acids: CASSPILTGAGGYTF. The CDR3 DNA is TGTGCCAGCAGCCCCATCCTAACAGGGGCGGGTGGCTACACCTTC.

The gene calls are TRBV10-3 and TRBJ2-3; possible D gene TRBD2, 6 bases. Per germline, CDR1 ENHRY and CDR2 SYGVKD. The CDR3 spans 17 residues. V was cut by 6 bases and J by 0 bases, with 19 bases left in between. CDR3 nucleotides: TGTGCCATCAGCCCCCGGAGGGTAGCGGTTAGCACAGATACGCAGTATTTT. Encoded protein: CAISPRRVAVSTDTQYF.

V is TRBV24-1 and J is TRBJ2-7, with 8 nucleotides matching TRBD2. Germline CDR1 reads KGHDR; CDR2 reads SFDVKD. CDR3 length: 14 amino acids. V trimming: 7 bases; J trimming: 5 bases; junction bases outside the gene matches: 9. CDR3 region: CATRLSGTPHEQYF. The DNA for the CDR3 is TGTGCCACCAGGCTTAGCGGGACTCCCCACGAGCAGTACTTC.

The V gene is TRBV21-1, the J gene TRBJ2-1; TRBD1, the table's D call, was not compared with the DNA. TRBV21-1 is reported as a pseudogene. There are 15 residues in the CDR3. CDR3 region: CASSKGQGGYNEQFF. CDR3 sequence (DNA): TGTGCCAGCAGCAAAGGACAGGGAGGCTACAATGAGCAGTTCTTC.

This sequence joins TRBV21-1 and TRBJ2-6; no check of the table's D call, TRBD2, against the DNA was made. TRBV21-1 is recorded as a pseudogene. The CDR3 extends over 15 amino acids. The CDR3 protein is CASSLPSSGANVLTF. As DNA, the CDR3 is TGTGCCAGCAGCCTCCCTAGCTCTGGGGCCAACGTCCTGACTTTC.

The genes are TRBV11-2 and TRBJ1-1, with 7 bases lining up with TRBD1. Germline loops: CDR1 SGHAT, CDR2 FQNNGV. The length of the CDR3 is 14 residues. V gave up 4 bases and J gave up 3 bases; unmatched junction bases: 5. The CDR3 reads CASSSNQGDTEAFF. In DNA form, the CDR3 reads TGTGCCAGCAGCTCTAATCAGGGGGACACTGAAGCTTTCTTT.

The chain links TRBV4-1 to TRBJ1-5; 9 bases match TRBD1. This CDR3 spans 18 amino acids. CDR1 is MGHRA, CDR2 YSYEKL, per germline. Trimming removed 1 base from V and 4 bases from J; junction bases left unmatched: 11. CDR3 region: CASSQGFGTGIVNQPQHF. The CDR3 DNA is TGCGCCAGCAGCCAAGGGTTCGGGACAGGGATCGTAAATCAGCCCCAGCATTTT.

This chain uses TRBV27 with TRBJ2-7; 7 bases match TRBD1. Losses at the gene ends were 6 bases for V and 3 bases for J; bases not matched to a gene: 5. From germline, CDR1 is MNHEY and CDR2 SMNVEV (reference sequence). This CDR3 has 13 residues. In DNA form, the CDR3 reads TGTGCCAGCAGGTCTCGACAGGGCTACGAGCAGTACTTC. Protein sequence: CASRSRQGYEQYF.

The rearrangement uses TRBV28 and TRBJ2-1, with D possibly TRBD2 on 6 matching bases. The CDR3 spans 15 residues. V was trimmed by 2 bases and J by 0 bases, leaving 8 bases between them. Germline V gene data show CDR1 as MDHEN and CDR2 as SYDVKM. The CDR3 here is CASSLIGSSYNEQFF. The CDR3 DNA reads TGTGCCAGCAGTTTAATCGGGAGCTCCTACAATGAGCAGTTCTTC. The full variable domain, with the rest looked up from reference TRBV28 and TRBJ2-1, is DVKVTQSSRYLVKRTGEKVFLECVQDMDHENMFWYRQDPGLGLRLIYFSYDVKMKEKGDIPEGYSVSREKKERFSLILESASTNQTSMYLCASSLIGSSYNEQFFGPGTRLTVL.